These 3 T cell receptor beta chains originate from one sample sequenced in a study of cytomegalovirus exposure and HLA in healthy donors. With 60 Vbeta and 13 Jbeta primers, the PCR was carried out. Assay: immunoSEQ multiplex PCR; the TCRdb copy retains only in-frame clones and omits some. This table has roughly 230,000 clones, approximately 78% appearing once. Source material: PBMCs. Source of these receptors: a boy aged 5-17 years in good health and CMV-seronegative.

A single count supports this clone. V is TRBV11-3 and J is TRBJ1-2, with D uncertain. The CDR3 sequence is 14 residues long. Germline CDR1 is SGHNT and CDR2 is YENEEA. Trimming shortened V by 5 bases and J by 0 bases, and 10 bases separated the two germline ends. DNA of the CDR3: TGTGCCAGCAGCCGCGGGAGAGCTAACTATGGCTACACCTTC. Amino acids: CASSRGRANYGYTF.

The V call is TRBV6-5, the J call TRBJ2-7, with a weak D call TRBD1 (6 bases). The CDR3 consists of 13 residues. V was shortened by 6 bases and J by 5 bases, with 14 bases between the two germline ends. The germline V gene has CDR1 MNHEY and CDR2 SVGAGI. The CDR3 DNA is TGTGCCAGCAGATATTTACAGGGCCACGAGCAGTACTTC. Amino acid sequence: CASRYLQGHEQYF.

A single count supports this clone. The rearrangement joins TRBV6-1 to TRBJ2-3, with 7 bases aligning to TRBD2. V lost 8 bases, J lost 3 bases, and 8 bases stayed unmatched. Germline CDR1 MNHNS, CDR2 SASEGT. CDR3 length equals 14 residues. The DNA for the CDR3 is TGTGCCAGCCAACTAGCGCTAGGGACAGATACGCAGTATTTT. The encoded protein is CASQLALGTDTQYF.